Listed below are T cell receptor beta chains from one sample, sequenced in a study of blood T cells in healthy people across ages. TCRdb redid the calling of the 5' RACE reads with MiXCR, one entry per CDR3 protein. The table records fewer than 700,000 distinct CDR3 sequences, 35% to 50% of them present only once. Sequenced sample: blood. The receptors shown here come from a man of 80 years or more in good health. Each CDR3 is given without its conserved first and last residue. D genes are given only for firm matches.

j_call: TRBJ2-6
v_call: TRBV27
d_call: TRBD1
cdr3_aa: ASSTTGTGANVLT

j_call: TRBJ2-5
v_call: TRBV21-1
d_call: -
cdr3_aa: AGPLWEQY

j_call: TRBJ1-6
v_call: TRBV9
d_call: TRBD1
cdr3_aa: ASSVSPGQGLGNSPLH

j_call: TRBJ2-5
v_call: TRBV5-1
d_call: -
cdr3_aa: ASSWWDNQETQY

j_call: TRBJ1-2
v_call: TRBV20-1
d_call: TRBD1
cdr3_aa: SATGTGVIYGYT

j_call: TRBJ1-1
v_call: TRBV6-4
d_call: -
cdr3_aa: ASSAQAGNTEAF

j_call: TRBJ2-2
v_call: TRBV6-1
d_call: -
cdr3_aa: ASSVGNTGELF

j_call: TRBJ2-1
v_call: TRBV25-1
d_call: -
cdr3_aa: ASKTAYNEQF

j_call: TRBJ1-1
v_call: TRBV12-3/TRBV12-4
d_call: -
cdr3_aa: ASSPRPGMNTEAF

j_call: TRBJ2-3
v_call: TRBV6-5
d_call: TRBD1
cdr3_aa: ASSRQGAFPDTQY

j_call: TRBJ2-4
v_call: TRBV27
d_call: TRBD2
cdr3_aa: ASSSWEGRGSKNIQY

j_call: TRBJ2-5
v_call: TRBV29-1
d_call: TRBD1
cdr3_aa: SVRGQSEETQY

j_call: TRBJ1-4
v_call: TRBV28
d_call: -
cdr3_aa: AGGAGQGHNEKLF

j_call: -
v_call: TRBV7-2
d_call: TRBD2
cdr3_aa: ASSLRGRAWETQY

j_call: TRBJ2-7
v_call: TRBV27
d_call: -
cdr3_aa: ASSSPGARRYEQY

j_call: TRBJ1-5
v_call: TRBV4-1
d_call: TRBD1
cdr3_aa: ASSPDRENQPQH

j_call: TRBJ1-2
v_call: TRBV6-6
d_call: -
cdr3_aa: ASSYPAGTNYGYT